Below, 29 T cell receptor beta chains from the same sample are listed, as sequenced in a study of T cells in Graves' hyperthyroidism and ophthalmopathy. Amplified TCR beta CDR3 regions derived from RNA transcripts. HTBI primers drove first-round RT-PCR of the TCR CDR3. TCRdb used MiXCR to reprocess the multiplex PCR reads, holding one entry per CDR3 protein. There are a few hundred thousand distinct CDR3 sequences in the sample; 15% to 20% occur only once, and about 16% lies in the top ten. Specimen: blood. All receptors come from a young woman with Graves' ophthalmopathy.

This clonotype showed up many times. The CDR3 nucleotides are TGTGCCAGCAGTTACGTAGAGGAGACCCAGTACTTC. Translated: CASSYVEETQYF. The V gene is TRBV6-5, the J gene TRBJ2-5; no reliable D call. The CDR3 is made up of 12 amino acids. The germline gives CDR1 MNHEY, CDR2 SVGAGI. V lost 2 bases and J 5 bases, leaving 6 bases between the germline ends.

This clonotype was counted between two and nine times. The chain recombines TRBV6-1 with TRBJ1-2; 10 bases agree with TRBD1. Germline-derived CDR1 and CDR2 are MNHNS and SASEGT. With V trimmed by 5 bases and J by 7 bases, 7 bases remained unmatched. The CDR3 spans 14 residues. This chain's CDR3 is CASSSFDRGPGYTF. The CDR3 nucleotides read TGTGCCAGCAGTTCTTTCGACAGGGGGCCTGGCTACACCTTC.

This clonotype has a handful of counts. The V gene is TRBV19, the J gene TRBJ1-4, with a tentative D call TRBD1 (5 bases). V shed 5 bases and J shed 2 bases, with 12 bases lying between them. This CDR3 has 15 residues. The germline V gene encodes CDR1 LNHDA and CDR2 SQIVND (reference sequence). The CDR3: CASSSGWGTNEKLFF. In DNA form, the CDR3 reads TGTGCCAGTAGTTCCGGATGGGGCACTAATGAAAAACTGTTTTTT.

This clonotype was found a few times. V gene TRBV7-9 combines with J gene TRBJ1-6; no firm D call. Germline CDR1 and CDR2: SEHNR and FQNEAQ (reference sequence). Trimming stripped 5 bases from V and 14 bases from J, with 16 bases between. The CDR3 has 13 amino acids. As DNA, the CDR3 is TGTGCCAGCAGCCCAGGACTGACGTCGGCCCTCCACTTT. It specifies CASSPGLTSALHF.

This clonotype was observed many times. V usage is TRBV11-2 and J usage is TRBJ2-3; unclear D gene. CDR1 and CDR2 from the germline V gene are SGHAT and FQNNGV. Trimming pared 6 bases from V and 2 bases from J, leaving 9 bases between. The CDR3 extends over 13 amino acids. The CDR3 region is CASSRDFTDTQYF. CDR3 bases: TGTGCCAGCAGTCGCGACTTCACAGATACGCAGTATTTT. The whole variable domain, remainder taken from reference TRBV11-2 and TRBJ2-3, is EAGVAQSPRYKIIEKRQSVAFWCNPISGHATLYWYQQILGQGPKLLIQFQNNGVVDDSQLPKDRFSAERLKGVDSTLKIQPAKLEDSAVYLCASSRDFTDTQYFGPGTRLTVL.

The gene calls are TRBV3-1 and TRBJ1-3; D is perhaps TRBD1 (6 bases). Germline lookup yields CDR1 LGHDT and CDR2 YNNKEL (reference sequence). CDR3 length: 13 amino acids. Trimming took off 5 bases at V and 4 bases at J, with 9 bases between the two ends. CDR3 protein: CASSWGGGNTIYF. For the CDR3, the DNA is TGTGCCAGCAGCTGGGGGGGCGGAAACACCATATATTTT.

The chain uses TRBV6-2 or TRBV6-3 and TRBJ1-2; 7 bases fit TRBD1. Germline V gene data show CDR1 as MNHEY and CDR2 as SVGEGT. The CDR3 extends over 11 amino acids. With 7 bases clipped from V and 7 bases from J, the junction kept 3 bases outside the gene matches. The CDR3 bases are TGTGCCAGCACCGACAGGGTTGGCTACACCTTC. Translating gives CASTDRVGYTF.

Ten or more counts support this clonotype. The V gene is TRBV11-3, the J gene TRBJ2-3, with 7 bases aligning to TRBD2. The germline V gene has CDR1 SGHNT and CDR2 YENEEA. Trimming cost V 0 bases and J 10 bases; bases outside gene matches: 1. CDR3 length: 12 amino acids. In nucleotides, the CDR3 is TGTGCCAGCAGCTTAGAGGCGGGGGCGCAGTATTTT. Its protein product is CASSLEAGAQYF.

This clonotype occurred many times. The rearrangement joins TRBV12-3 or TRBV12-4 to TRBJ2-2; 8 nucleotides line up with TRBD2. With 7 bases clipped from V and 0 bases from J, the junction kept 4 bases outside the gene matches. CDR3 length: 15 residues. This chain's CDR3 is CASTPGLANTGELFF. The CDR3 region has the DNA TGTGCCAGCACTCCGGGACTAGCGAACACCGGGGAGCTGTTTTTT.

The CDR3 reads CASSEPGSTQPQHF. DNA for the CDR3: TGTGCCAGTAGCGAACCAGGGTCGACTCAGCCCCAGCATTTT. The chain employs TRBV19 and TRBJ1-5; tentative D call: TRBD1 (5 bases). CDR1 is LNHDA, CDR2 SQIVND, per germline (reference sequence). With 6 bases removed from V and 6 bases from J, the gap between germline ends came to 15 bases. This CDR3 has 14 amino acids.

J is TRBJ1-6 and V is TRBV5-1, with TRBD1 identical over 7 bases. This CDR3 comprises 15 residues. Per the germline V gene, CDR1 is SGHRS and CDR2 is YFSETQ. The trim removed 2 bases at V and 4 bases at J, leaving 3 bases unmatched. The CDR3 DNA is TGCGCCAGCAGCTTATCGACAGGGTATAATTCACCCCTCCACTTT. Translating gives CASSLSTGYNSPLHF. Together with reference TRBV5-1 and TRBJ1-6, the CDR3 gives the full variable domain: KAGVTQTPRYLIKTRGQQVTLSCSPISGHRSVSWYQQTPGQGLQFLFEYFSETQRNKGNFPGRFSGRQFSNSRSEMNVSTLELGDSALYLCASSLSTGYNSPLHFGNGTRLTVT.

The V call is TRBV20-1, the J call TRBJ2-3; D is ambiguous. Germline CDR1 reads DFQATT; CDR2 reads SNEGSKA (reference sequence). The CDR3 contains 13 residues. V lost 3 bases, J lost 4 bases, and 11 bases lay in between. CDR3 sequence reads: CSASSTNSDTQYF. The CDR3 DNA reads as TGCAGTGCTAGTAGTACTAATTCAGATACGCAGTATTTT.

About this clonotype itself: Possible read error: a much larger clone is one base away. As DNA, the CDR3 is TGTGCCAGCAGCCCGGCAAACGGAAACACCATATATTTT. Translated: CASSPANGNTIYF. The chain recombines TRBV28 with TRBJ1-3; no clear D. The CDR3 has 13 amino acids. Germline-derived CDR1 and CDR2 are MDHEN and SYDVKM. V was trimmed by 6 bases and J by 4 bases, leaving 10 bases between them.

This clonotype has a count of ten or more. The V call is TRBV6-1, the J call TRBJ1-1; tentative D call: TRBD1 (5 bases). The CDR3 has 15 amino acids. Trimming left V 1 base short and J 0 bases short, with 9 bases between. The germline gives CDR1 MNHNS, CDR2 SASEGT. The CDR3 sequence is CASSEGGTVNTEAFF. DNA of the CDR3: TGTGCCAGCAGTGAAGGAGGGACGGTGAACACTGAAGCTTTCTTT.

This chain links TRBV28 with TRBJ1-1; 10 bases line up with TRBD1. Germline CDR1 reads MDHEN; CDR2 reads SYDVKM. The CDR3 runs 15 residues. V lost 6 bases, J lost 4 bases, and 8 bases stayed unmatched. The CDR3 reads CASSSPGQGFTEAFF. As DNA, the CDR3 is TGTGCCAGCAGCTCCCCGGGACAGGGGTTCACTGAAGCTTTCTTT.

The sample holds a few counts of this clonotype. V usage is TRBV5-1 and J usage is TRBJ1-3; D call uncertain. The germline gives CDR1 SGHRS, CDR2 YFSETQ. The CDR3 is 17 residues long. Trimming pared 4 bases from V and 0 bases from J, leaving 17 bases between. CDR3 in amino acids: CASSLGLGRISGNTIYF. The CDR3 bases are TGCGCCAGCAGCCTGGGTTTAGGACGGATCTCTGGAAACACCATATATTTT. The full variable domain, in which reference TRBV5-1 and TRBJ1-3 provide the parts outside the CDR3, is KAGVTQTPRYLIKTRGQQVTLSCSPISGHRSVSWYQQTPGQGLQFLFEYFSETQRNKGNFPGRFSGRQFSNSRSEMNVSTLELGDSALYLCASSLGLGRISGNTIYFGEGSWLTVV.

This clonotype was observed a handful of times. A clone one base away is much larger, so this may be a read error. The chain combines TRBV6-1 with TRBJ2-5; TRBD1 is a possible D gene (6 bases). Germline V CDR1 and CDR2: MNHNS, SASEGT. V was pared by 6 bases and J by 0 bases, with 8 bases between. The CDR3 totals 13 residues. The CDR3 is CASRDRYQETQYF. The CDR3 DNA is TGTGCCAGCAGAGACAGGTACCAAGAGACCCAGTACTTC.

This clonotype has just a few counts. The V gene is TRBV20-1, the J gene TRBJ2-1; 8 bases align to TRBD2. Germline CDR1 and CDR2: DFQATT and SNEGSKA (reference sequence). There are 16 residues in the CDR3. The V and J ends lost 6 bases and 0 bases, in that order; junction bases with no gene match: 10. The CDR3 is CSASSLAAVSYNEQFF. Here the CDR3 DNA reads TGCAGTGCGAGCTCACTAGCGGCGGTCTCCTACAATGAGCAGTTCTTC.

This clonotype was observed a handful of times. The chain has TRBV6-5 and TRBJ1-3, with D maybe TRBD1 (5 bases). The ends were cut back, 0 bases at V and 2 bases at J, with 8 bases in the middle. The CDR3 has 15 residues. CDR1 MNHEY and CDR2 SVGAGI come from the germline V gene. The CDR3 loop is CASSYSTAPGNTIYF. CDR3 DNA sequence: TGTGCCAGCAGTTACTCGACAGCACCTGGAAACACCATATATTTT.

V and J are TRBV4-2 and TRBJ1-5; no definite D call. Deletions cut 1 base from V and 7 bases from J, with 14 bases between. The CDR3 extends over 15 amino acids. The germline gives CDR1 LGHNA, CDR2 YNFKEQ. This CDR3 is CASSQAFLASQPQHF. CDR3 nucleotides: TGTGCCAGCAGCCAAGCTTTCCTCGCCAGCCAGCCCCAGCATTTT.

This clonotype has more than one count but fewer than ten. CDR3 residues: CSAPEGGSYNEQFF. CDR3 nucleotide sequence: TGCAGTGCCCCGGAGGGGGGGTCCTACAATGAGCAGTTCTTC. V gene TRBV20-1 combines with J gene TRBJ2-1; tentative D call: TRBD2 (7 bases). CDR3 length: 14 amino acids. V was pared by 6 bases and J by 1 base, with 13 bases between. From germline, CDR1 is DFQATT and CDR2 SNEGSKA (reference sequence).

The V gene is TRBV6-1, the J gene TRBJ1-3, with 7 bases identical to TRBD1. The CDR3 loop spans 14 amino acids. V was clipped by 7 bases and J by 4 bases; unmatched bases: 7. The germline V gene encodes CDR1 MNHNS and CDR2 SASEGT. The CDR3 bases are TGTGCCAGCAAGACCCCGGGACAGGGAAACACCATATATTTT. As protein: CASKTPGQGNTIYF.

This rearrangement joins TRBV7-9 to TRBJ1-2, with 7 positions matching TRBD1. CDR1 is SEHNR and CDR2 is FQNEAQ in the germline V gene (reference sequence). With V trimmed by 3 bases and J by 3 bases, 4 bases remained unmatched. CDR3 length: 14 residues. CDR3: CASSLGQIHYGYTF. The CDR3 DNA reads as TGTGCCAGCAGCTTGGGACAGATCCACTATGGCTACACCTTC.

The chain couples TRBV12-3 or TRBV12-4 to TRBJ1-5; maybe TRBD1 (6 bases). The CDR3 is 14 amino acids. Trimming took 8 bases from V and 7 from J, leaving 18 bases between them. DNA for the CDR3: TGTGCCAGCGCTTTGGGGGCCCTCGGGCAGCCCCAGCATTTT. It codes for CASALGALGQPQHF.

The chain has TRBV29-1 and TRBJ2-1, with D possibly called TRBD1 or TRBD2 (6 bases each). CDR3 length equals 14 residues. The V end lost 7 bases, the J end lost 7 bases, and 20 bases lay between the germline ends. Looked up from germline, CDR1 is SQVTM and CDR2 is ANQGSEA. This CDR3 reads CSGLGGLLGNEQFF. The DNA for the CDR3 is TGCAGCGGTTTAGGGGGACTCCTTGGGAATGAGCAGTTCTTC.

This clonotype occurred many times. This chain uses TRBV2 with TRBJ1-1; 7 positions match TRBD1. V shed 6 bases and J 5 bases; nucleotides not matched to a gene: 9. The CDR3 contains 14 residues. Germline-derived CDR1 and CDR2 are SNHLY and FYNNEI. CDR3 nucleotides: TGTGCCAGCAGGGGGGGCAACAGGGGAACTGAAGCTTTCTTT. Encoded protein: CASRGGNRGTEAFF.

The chain employs TRBV9 and TRBJ2-3, with 7 bases that match TRBD1. V lost 4 bases to trimming and J lost 4 bases; unmatched junction nucleotides: 12. Germline values: CDR1 SGDLS, CDR2 YYNGEE. The CDR3 runs 16 residues. The CDR3 DNA is TGTGCCAGCAGCATCCAAACAGGGGTGGGGGCAGATACGCAGTATTTT. This codes for CASSIQTGVGADTQYF.

There are many counts of this clonotype. The rearrangement uses TRBV12-3 or TRBV12-4 and TRBJ2-1; no firm D call. With 1 base removed from V and 5 bases from J, the gap between germline ends came to 9 bases. This CDR3 is built from 14 residues. The CDR3 nucleotides are TGTGCCAGCAGTTTAGGCGGAAGAGACAATGAGCAGTTCTTC. This sequence encodes CASSLGGRDNEQFF.

The V gene is TRBV10-3, the J gene TRBJ2-3, with 8 bases aligning to TRBD2. CDR3 length equals 15 residues. After removal of 6 bases from V and 3 bases from J, the junction contained 8 bases not matched to a gene. Germline V lookup: CDR1 ENHRY, CDR2 SYGVKD. CDR3 protein: CAIRGAGRVTDTQYF. CDR3 DNA: TGTGCCATCAGAGGAGCCGGGAGGGTGACAGATACGCAGTATTTT.